The rows below give T cell receptor beta chains drawn from one sample of a study of blood T cell repertoires in COVID-19. TCRdb keeps only in-frame clones here, not all; method: immunoSEQ multiplex PCR. The data hold 90,000 to 150,000 clones, with less than 90% observed a single time. Sequencing input: peripheral blood. All receptors come from an elderly man with acute or convalescent COVID-19. The CDR3 runs from the conserved cysteine through the conserved F or W. Each record gives: D gene, V gene, J gene, CDR3 length, clone size, CDR3 DNA, CDR3 protein. The D gene is left open where the match is weak. Expanded clones get a size class; other rows say once, few or many, or leave the size out.

D: NA
V: TRBV29-1
J: TRBJ2-7
length: 16
size: NA
DNA: TGCAGCGTTGAAGATCTTTCGAAACCGGGGTCCTACGAGCAGTACTTC
CDR3: CSVEDLSKPGSYEQYF

D: TRBD1
V: TRBV7-2
J: TRBJ2-7
length: 15
size: NA
DNA: TGTGCCAGCAGCTTAGCGAAGGGGGCGCACCACGAGCAGTACTTC
CDR3: CASSLAKGAHHEQYF

D: TRBD1
V: TRBV28
J: TRBJ2-4
length: 15
size: once
DNA: TGTGCCAGCAGTTTAGGACAGGGGGCGGCAAACATTCAGTACTTC
CDR3: CASSLGQGAANIQYF

D: TRBD1
V: TRBV5-1
J: TRBJ2-7
length: 14
size: NA
DNA: TGCGCCCGCAGGGGACAGGGGGGGACCTACGAGCAGTACTTC
CDR3: CARRGQGGTYEQYF

D: TRBD1
V: TRBV11-1
J: TRBJ2-5
length: 15
size: once
DNA: TGTGCCAGCAGCCCTCGGGACAGGTACCAAGAGACCCAGTACTTC
CDR3: CASSPRDRYQETQYF

D: TRBD2
V: TRBV30
J: TRBJ2-2
length: 12
size: NA
DNA: TGTGCCTGGGACGGGGGGACCGGGGAGCTGTTTTTT
CDR3: CAWDGGTGELFF

D: NA
V: TRBV29-1
J: TRBJ2-5
length: 13
size: NA
DNA: TGCAGCGTTGAAGATCTGGGGGCTGGGACCCAGTACTTC
CDR3: CSVEDLGAGTQYF

D: TRBD1
V: TRBV3-1/TRBV3-2
J: TRBJ2-7
length: 12
size: NA
DNA: TGTGCCAGCAGCCGACAGGGGAGGGAGCAGTACTTC
CDR3: CASSRQGREQYF

D: TRBD1
V: TRBV4-1
J: TRBJ1-6
length: 17
size: once
DNA: TGCGCCAGCAGCCAAGAAAGACTCGGGACAGTTGATTCACCCCTCCACTTT
CDR3: CASSQERLGTVDSPLHF

D: NA
V: TRBV9
J: TRBJ2-7
length: 16
size: NA
DNA: TGTGCCAGCAGCCCAAGCGATGTATTGGGTTCCTACGAGCAGTACTTC
CDR3: CASSPSDVLGSYEQYF

D: NA
V: TRBV29-1
J: TRBJ2-7
length: 11
size: NA
DNA: TGCAGCGCCGAGTCGGGGTACGAGCAGTACTTC
CDR3: CSAESGYEQYF

D: NA
V: TRBV10-3
J: TRBJ2-7
length: 11
size: NA
DNA: TGTGCCATCAGTGAGACGGGCGAGCAGTACTTC
CDR3: CAISETGEQYF

D: NA
V: TRBV6-2/TRBV6-3
J: TRBJ1-1
length: 14
size: NA
DNA: TGTGCCAGCAGTTCTTGGGGCCTGAACACTGAAGCTTTCTTT
CDR3: CASSSWGLNTEAFF

D: NA
V: TRBV5-4
J: TRBJ1-4
length: 14
size: NA
DNA: TGTGCCAGCAGCGCAGATCAGGGCGGTGAAAAACTGTTTTTT
CDR3: CASSADQGGEKLFF

D: TRBD1
V: TRBV30
J: TRBJ1-4
length: 15
size: once
DNA: TGTGCCTGGAGTGTCCAGGGGGCAAGAGATGAAAAACTGTTTTTT
CDR3: CAWSVQGARDEKLFF

D: TRBD1
V: TRBV5-1
J: TRBJ2-7
length: 12
size: NA
DNA: TGCGCCAGCAGCTTGACCGGGACAGGGCAGTACTTC
CDR3: CASSLTGTGQYF

D: NA
V: TRBV20-1
J: TRBJ2-7
length: 12
size: NA
DNA: TGCAGTGCTAGTAGAATCCGCGTCGAGCAGTACTTC
CDR3: CSASRIRVEQYF

D: NA
V: TRBV28
J: TRBJ1-1
length: 11
size: NA
DNA: TGTGCCAGCATGACGACTCGAACGGCTTTCTTT
CDR3: CASMTTRTAFF

D: TRBD1
V: TRBV28
J: TRBJ1-1
length: 13
size: NA
DNA: TGTGCCAGCACCTTACAGGGGGCGGTTGAAGCTTTCTTT
CDR3: CASTLQGAVEAFF

D: NA
V: TRBV28
J: TRBJ1-1
length: 16
size: once
DNA: TGTGCCAGCAGTTTAATCCTCACAGGGACCCATAAACAAGCTTTCTTT
CDR3: CASSLILTGTHKQAFF